This T cell receptor (beta chain) was recovered during a study of OX40 agonist ivuxolimab in advanced cancers. Study in general: Six ivuxolimab dose levels, 0.01 to 10 mg/kg, were given intravenously every 2 weeks.

Baseline, cycle 4 day 1, and cycle 7 day 1 were the blood sampling points. TCRdb keeps only in-frame clones here, not all; method: immunoSEQ multiplex PCR. This sample has some 84,000 clones, with about 88% found just once. Study-level results: CD8+ T cells averaged more expanded clones than CD4+.

Only one count was recorded for this clone. Its antigen is currently unknown. Germline V gene data show CDR1 as MGHRA and CDR2 as YSYEKL. The CDR3 length is 15 residues. V dropped 2 bases and J dropped 1; count of bases not matched to a gene: 4. Sequencing used CD4+ or CD8+ T cells sorted from blood, obtained in a trial of the OX40 agonist ivuxolimab. This chain uses TRBV4-1 with TRBJ1-1, with 7 bases lining up with TRBD1. This TCR derives from an adult with an advanced solid tumor such as melanoma, head and neck, liver or kidney cancer. As DNA, the CDR3 is TGCGCCAGCAGCCAACCCAACAGGGGGAACACTGAAGCTTTCTTT. Its protein product is CASSQPNRGNTEAFF.